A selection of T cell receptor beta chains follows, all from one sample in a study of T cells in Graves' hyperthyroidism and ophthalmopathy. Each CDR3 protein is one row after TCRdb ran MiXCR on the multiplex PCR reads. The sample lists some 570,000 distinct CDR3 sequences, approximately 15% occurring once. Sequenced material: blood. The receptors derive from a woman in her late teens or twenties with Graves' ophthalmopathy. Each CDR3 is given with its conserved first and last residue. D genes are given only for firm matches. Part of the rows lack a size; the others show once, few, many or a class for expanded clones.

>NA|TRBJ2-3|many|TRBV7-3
TGTGCCAGCAGCTTAATGGGAAGCGGCACAGATACGCAGTATTTT
CASSLMGSGTDTQYF
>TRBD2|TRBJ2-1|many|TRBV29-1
TGCAGCGTGGGCGCCCGGACTAGCGGGACATGGTTTCAGGGGGAGCAGTTCTTC
CSVGARTSGTWFQGEQFF
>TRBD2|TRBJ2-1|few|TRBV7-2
TGTGCTGTTGGGGGGGGTGAGCAGTTCTTC
CAVGGGEQFF
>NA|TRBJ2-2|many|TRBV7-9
TGTGCCAGCACCTTATGGGGGGCGCGTACCACCGGGGAGCTGTTTTTT
CASTLWGARTTGELFF
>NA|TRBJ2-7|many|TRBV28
TGTGCCAGCAGCTCGACTCAGGGTAGAGAGCAGTACTTC
CASSSTQGREQYF
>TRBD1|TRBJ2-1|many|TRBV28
TGTGCCAGCAACTTCCCCTCCGGGACAGAATATTACAATGAGCAGTTCTTC
CASNFPSGTEYYNEQFF
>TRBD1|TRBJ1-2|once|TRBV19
TGTGCCAGCACCCGGGACAGGGGTTTGCGTGGCTACACCTTC
CASTRDRGLRGYTF
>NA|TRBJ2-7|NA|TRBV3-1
TGTGCCAGCAGCCAGGAGGGGGGCTATTCCTACGAGCAGTACTTC
CASSQEGGYSYEQYF
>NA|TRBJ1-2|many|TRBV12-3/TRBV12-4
TGTGCCAGCAGTTTAGGCTGGGGGGATGGCTACACCTTC
CASSLGWGDGYTF
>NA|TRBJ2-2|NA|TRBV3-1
TGTGCCAGCAGCCAGGGGACTCTCGGGGAGCTGTTTTTT
CASSQGTLGELFF
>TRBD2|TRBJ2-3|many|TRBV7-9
TGTGCCAGCAGCTTAGATCGAGCGGGAGTGACGGGGGATACGCAGTATTTT
CASSLDRAGVTGDTQYF
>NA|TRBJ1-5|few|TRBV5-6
TGTGCCAGCAGCTCCCGGGTTTCGCCGTTCGGCAATCAGCCCCAGCATTTT
CASSSRVSPFGNQPQHF
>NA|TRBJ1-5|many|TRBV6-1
TGTGCCAGCAGTGAAGTAGGGACACGCTATAATCAGCCCCAGCATTTT
CASSEVGTRYNQPQHF
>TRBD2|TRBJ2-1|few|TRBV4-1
TGCGCCAGCAGCCAAGATCCGCTAGCGGGAACCTACAATGAGCAGTTCTTC
CASSQDPLAGTYNEQFF
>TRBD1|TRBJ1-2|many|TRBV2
TGTGCCAGCAGTGAAAGCTGGGTGCAGGGGGCTCTCTATGGCTACACCTTC
CASSESWVQGALYGYTF
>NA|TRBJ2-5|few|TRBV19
TGTGCCAGTAGTTCTCAGACAGTTTGGGAGACCCAGTACTTC
CASSSQTVWETQYF
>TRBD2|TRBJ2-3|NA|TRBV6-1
TGTGCCAGCAGGCTACTAGCGGGACGCACAGATACGCAGTATTTT
CASRLLAGRTDTQYF
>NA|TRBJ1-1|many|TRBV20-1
TGCAGTGCTAGGGGAACCACAAACACTGAAGCTTTCTTT
CSARGTTNTEAFF
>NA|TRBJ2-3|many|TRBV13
TGTGCCAGCAGCTTTACTCTCAGGGTGGCAATCACAGATACGCAGTATTTT
CASSFTLRVAITDTQYF
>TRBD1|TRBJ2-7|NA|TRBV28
TGTGCCAGCAGTGCCGGGACAGGGCCGAATGGGTTGGCGCAGTACTTC
CASSAGTGPNGLAQYF
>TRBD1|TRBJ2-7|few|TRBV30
TGTGCCTGGAGGAAAGGACAGGGCTACGAGCAGTACTTC
CAWRKGQGYEQYF
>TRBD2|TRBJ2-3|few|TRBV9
TGTGCCAGCAGTTTTAGCGGGAGGGGGGGCACAGATACGCAGTATTTT
CASSFSGRGGTDTQYF
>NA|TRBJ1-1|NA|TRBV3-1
TGTGCCAGCAGCCAAGATTACGGTTTCGGCCTCTTCGGGGAGAACACTGAAGCTTTCTTT
CASSQDYGFGLFGENTEAFF
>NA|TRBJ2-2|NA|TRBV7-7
TGTGCTAGCAGCTTAGGCCCGACGAGTACCGGGGAGCTGTTTTTT
CASSLGPTSTGELFF
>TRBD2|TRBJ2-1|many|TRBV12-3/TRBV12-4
TGTGCCAGCAGTTTAAGGGCTAGCGGCTACAATGAGCAGTTCTTC
CASSLRASGYNEQFF
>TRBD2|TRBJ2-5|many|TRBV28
TGTGCCAGCAGTCTAGCGGGAGTCCAAGAGACCCAGTACTTC
CASSLAGVQETQYF
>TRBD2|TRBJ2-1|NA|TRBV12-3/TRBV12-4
TGTGCCAGCAGCCAAGATTTATCCCCCGGGAGGGCCTCGACTTACAATGAGCAGTTCTTC
CASSQDLSPGRASTYNEQFF
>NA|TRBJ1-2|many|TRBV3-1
TGTGCCAGCAGCCATGGGGGGCTTGGCTATGGCTACACCTTC
CASSHGGLGYGYTF
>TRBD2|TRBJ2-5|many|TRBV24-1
TGTGCCACCAGTGATAGCGGGGGACCAGCCGAGACCCAGTACTTC
CATSDSGGPAETQYF
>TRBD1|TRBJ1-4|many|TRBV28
TGTGCCAGCAGGGGGGGACAGGGGCGAGAAAAACTGTTTTTT
CASRGGQGREKLFF
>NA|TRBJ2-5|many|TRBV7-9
TGTGCCAGCAGCTCCCCTCAATTCACTAATACGGAGACCCAGTACTTC
CASSSPQFTNTETQYF
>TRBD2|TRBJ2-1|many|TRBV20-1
TGCAGTGCCCCCAAGCGGGAGGTGTTCAATGAGCAGTTCTTC
CSAPKREVFNEQFF
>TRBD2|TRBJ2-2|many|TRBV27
TGTGCCAGCAGTTTTAGCGGGGGAAACACCGGGGAGCTGTTTTTT
CASSFSGGNTGELFF
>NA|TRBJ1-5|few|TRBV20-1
TGCAGTGCTAGAGCTATAGGCAGAAGGGATCAGCCCCAGCATTTT
CSARAIGRRDQPQHF
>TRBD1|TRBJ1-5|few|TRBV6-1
TGTGCCAGCAGTGAAACCCGGGACAGGAGAGGACAGCCCCAGCATTTT
CASSETRDRRGQPQHF
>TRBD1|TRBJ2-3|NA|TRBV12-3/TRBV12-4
TGTGCCATCGACGTCCGGGACAGGGGTCGGGATACGCAGTATTTT
CAIDVRDRGRDTQYF
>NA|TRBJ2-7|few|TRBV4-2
TGTGCCAGCAGCCAAGTGCAACACGGCGGCAACTACGAGCAGTACTTC
CASSQVQHGGNYEQYF
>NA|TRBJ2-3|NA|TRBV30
TGTGCCTGGGATAAGTCGTCAGATACGCAGTATTTT
CAWDKSSDTQYF
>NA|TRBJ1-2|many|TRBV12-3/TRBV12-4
TGTGCCAGCAGTTTACGGATTTCAGCTAACTATGGCTACACCTTC
CASSLRISANYGYTF
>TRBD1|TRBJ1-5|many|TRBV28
TGTGCCAGCAGTCGAGGACAGGTGGGTTTCTATCAGCCCCAGCATTTT
CASSRGQVGFYQPQHF
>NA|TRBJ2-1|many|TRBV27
TGTGCCAGCAGTTTACAGGGCCCGGTCAATGAGCAGTTCTTC
CASSLQGPVNEQFF
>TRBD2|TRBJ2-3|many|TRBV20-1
TGCAGTGCTCTTGCTAGCGGTGCCACAGATACGCAGTATTTT
CSALASGATDTQYF
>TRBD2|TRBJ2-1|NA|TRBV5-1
TGCGCCAGCAGCGACACTAGCGGGACTACCTATGAGCAGTTCTTC
CASSDTSGTTYEQFF
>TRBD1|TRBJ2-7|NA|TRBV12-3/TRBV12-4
TGTGCCAGCAGCCGCGACAGGGGGACGTCCTACGAGCAGTACTTC
CASSRDRGTSYEQYF
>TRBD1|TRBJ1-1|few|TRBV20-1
TGCAGTGCTACCCGGACAGGGACTGAAGCTTTCTTT
CSATRTGTEAFF
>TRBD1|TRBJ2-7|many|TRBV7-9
TGTGCCAGCAGCCTAGAGACAGGGGGTTTCTTCGAGCAGTACTTC
CASSLETGGFFEQYF
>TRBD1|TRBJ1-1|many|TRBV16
TGTGCCAGCAGCCGAACAGGGGGCGCACAAAGTAACACTGAAGCTTTCTTT
CASSRTGGAQSNTEAFF
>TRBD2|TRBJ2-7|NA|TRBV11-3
TGTGCCAGCAGCTTATTGAGCGGGAGCGTTCGCTACGAGCAGTACTTC
CASSLLSGSVRYEQYF
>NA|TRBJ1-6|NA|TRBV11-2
TGTGCCAGCAGCTTAGGTCCGCGGAATTCACCCCTCCACTTT
CASSLGPRNSPLHF
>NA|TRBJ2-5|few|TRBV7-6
TGTGCCAGCAGCAAGGGGGGAGAGACCCAGTACTTC
CASSKGGETQYF
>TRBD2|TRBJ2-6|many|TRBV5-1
TGCGCCAGCAGCGGGGAGGGACTCCTCTCTGGGGCCAACGTCCTGACTTTC
CASSGEGLLSGANVLTF
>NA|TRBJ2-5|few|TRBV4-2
TGTGCCAGCAGCCAAGATCCAGGGCCCCAAGAGACCCAGTACTTC
CASSQDPGPQETQYF
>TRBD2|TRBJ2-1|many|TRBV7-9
TGTGCCAGCAGCAACGGACTAGCGGGAGATGAGCAGTTCTTC
CASSNGLAGDEQFF
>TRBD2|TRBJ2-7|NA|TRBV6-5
TGTGCCAGCAGTTACGGTAGCGGGAGCTTGGTGAACGAGCAGTACTTC
CASSYGSGSLVNEQYF
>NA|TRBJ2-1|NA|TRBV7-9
TGTGCCAGCAGCCCCGAGCGAGAGCAGTTCTTC
CASSPEREQFF
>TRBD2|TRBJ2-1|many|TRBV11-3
TGTGCCAGCAGTGAGGAAGCGGGAGGGTTCTACAATGAGCAGTTCTTC
CASSEEAGGFYNEQFF
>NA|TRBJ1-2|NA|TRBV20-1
TGCAGTGCTAGTAAACAGGCCGCGGACTATGGCTACACCTTC
CSASKQAADYGYTF
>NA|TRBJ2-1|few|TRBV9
TGTGCCAGCAGCGTAATGGGGGGCAGGTCCTACAATGAGCAGTTCTTC
CASSVMGGRSYNEQFF
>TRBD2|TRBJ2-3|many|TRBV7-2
TGTGCCAGCAGCCCGGGACTAGCGGGAGGCACAGATACGCAGTATTTT
CASSPGLAGGTDTQYF
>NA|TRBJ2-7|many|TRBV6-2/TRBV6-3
TGTGCCAGCAGGCCCGGGGCGGCTAGATACTACGAGCAGTACTTC
CASRPGAARYYEQYF